The 8 T cell receptor beta chains below all came from one sample that was sequenced in a study of blood T cell repertoires in COVID-19. Profiling relied on immunoSEQ multiplex PCR, and the TCRdb table lists in-frame clones only, not all of them. Among roughly 94,000 clones listed, 70% to 85% were seen once. The sample consisted of peripheral blood. The source of these receptors is a man aged 55 to 69 with acute or convalescent COVID-19.

The table lists this clone with a count of one. The chain recombines TRBV4-3 with TRBJ2-1, with D possibly TRBD1 on 6 matching bases. Per germline, CDR1 LGHNA and CDR2 YSLEER. Trimming took off 4 bases at V and 1 base at J, with 20 bases between the two ends. This CDR3 is built from 18 residues. The CDR3 loop reads CASSPSGAQGWSYNEQFF. Here the CDR3 DNA reads TGCGCCAGCAGCCCCTCCGGGGCCCAGGGGTGGTCCTACAATGAGCAGTTCTTC.

V and J are TRBV6-5 and TRBJ1-6; D remains ambiguous. V was shortened by 2 bases and J by 6 bases, with 14 bases between the two germline ends. CDR1 is MNHEY, CDR2 SVGAGI, per germline. The CDR3 loop spans 16 amino acids. CDR3 in DNA: TGTGCCAGCAGTTACAGGATGAACAGAAGTAATTCACCCCTCCACTTT. It encodes CASSYRMNRSNSPLHF.

The chain's CDR3 is CASSSRRGEQYV. CDR3 nucleotides: TGTGCCAGCAGTTCCCGTCGCGGGGAGCAGTACGTC. The J gene is TRBJ2-7, the V gene TRBV6-6; D is possibly TRBD2 (5 bases). The CDR3 sequence is 12 residues long. Deletions cut 4 bases from V and 7 bases from J, with 11 bases between. CDR1 and CDR2 (germline): MNHNY, SVGAGI (reference sequence).

The chain employs TRBV10-3 and TRBJ2-7; 13 bases map to TRBD2. CDR1 ENHRY and CDR2 SYGVKD come from the germline V gene. The V segment lost 4 bases and the J segment 5 bases; nucleotides outside the gene matches: 5. The CDR3 is made up of 15 amino acids. CDR3 sequence: CAISVPGLAGDEQYF. The DNA for the CDR3 is TGTGCCATCAGTGTCCCAGGACTAGCGGGGGACGAGCAGTACTTC.

The gene calls are TRBV18 and TRBJ1-3; D is undetermined. Germline assignment: CDR1 KGHSH and CDR2 LQKENI. V lost 3 bases and J lost 4, with 7 bases in between. The CDR3 has 13 residues. The CDR3 is CASSPQAGNTIYF. CDR3 DNA sequence: TGTGCCAGCTCACCCCAGGCCGGAAACACCATATATTTT.

The chain is built from TRBV28 and TRBJ2-2; TRBD2 aligns across 12 bases. J was trimmed by 1 base and V by 2 bases; bases with no gene match: 2. Per the germline V gene, CDR1 is MDHEN and CDR2 is SYDVKM. This CDR3 has 17 residues. The CDR3 loop is CASSLGLAGRNTGELFF. The CDR3 DNA reads as TGTGCCAGCAGTTTAGGACTAGCGGGGAGGAACACCGGGGAGCTGTTTTTT.

The J gene is TRBJ1-2, the V gene TRBV20-1; the D is unclear. The CDR3 spans 13 residues. Germline-derived CDR1 and CDR2 are DFQATT and SNEGSKA (reference sequence). Trimming took off 3 bases at V and 0 bases at J, with 8 bases between the two ends. The CDR3 sequence: CSASRAANYGYTF. CDR3 sequence (DNA): TGCAGTGCTAGTCGTGCAGCTAACTATGGCTACACCTTC.

The rearrangement links TRBV6-4 to TRBJ1-6; D not resolved. Germline values: CDR1 MRHNA, CDR2 SNTAGT. The CDR3 has 15 residues. V gave up 6 bases and J gave up 0 bases, with 9 bases separating them. The CDR3 is CASRRVGSYNSPLHF. In nucleotides, the CDR3 is TGTGCCAGCAGGCGGGTAGGCTCCTATAATTCACCCCTCCACTTT.